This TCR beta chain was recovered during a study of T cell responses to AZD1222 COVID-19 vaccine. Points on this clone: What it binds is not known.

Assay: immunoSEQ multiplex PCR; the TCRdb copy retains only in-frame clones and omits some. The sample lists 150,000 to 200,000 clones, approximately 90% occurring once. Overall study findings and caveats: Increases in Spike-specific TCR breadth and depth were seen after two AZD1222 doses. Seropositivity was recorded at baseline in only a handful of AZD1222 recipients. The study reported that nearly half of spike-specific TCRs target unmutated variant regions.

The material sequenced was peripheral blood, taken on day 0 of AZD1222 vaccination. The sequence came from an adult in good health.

In DNA form, the CDR3 reads TGTGCCAGCAGCAAACGACAGGGTCTCTACGAGCAGTACTTC. The encoded protein is CASSKRQGLYEQYF. The gene calls are TRBV5-4 and TRBJ2-7; 7 bases map to TRBD1. The germline CDR1 and CDR2 sequences are SGHNT and YYREEE (reference sequence). The CDR3 covers 14 residues. The J segment lost 3 bases and the V segment lost 4 bases, leaving 7 bases of the junction unmatched.